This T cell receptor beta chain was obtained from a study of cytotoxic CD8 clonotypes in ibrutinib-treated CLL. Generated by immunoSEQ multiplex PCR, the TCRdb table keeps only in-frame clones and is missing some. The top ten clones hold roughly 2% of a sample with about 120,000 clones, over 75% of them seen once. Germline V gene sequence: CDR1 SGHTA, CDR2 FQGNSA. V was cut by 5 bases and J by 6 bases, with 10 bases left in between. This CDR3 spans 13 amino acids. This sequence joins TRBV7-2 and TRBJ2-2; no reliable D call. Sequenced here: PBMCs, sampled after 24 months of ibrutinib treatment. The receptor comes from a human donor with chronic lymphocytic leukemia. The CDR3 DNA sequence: TGTGCCAGCAGCCTGACACCGGCCGGGGAGCTGTTTTTT. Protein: CASSLTPAGELFF.